Listed here is a single T cell receptor (beta chain). Germline V CDR1 and CDR2: SEHNR, FQNEAQ (reference sequence). The CDR3 extends over 13 amino acids. V was clipped by 5 bases and J by 6 bases, with 11 bases between them. Using immunoSEQ multiplex PCR, the repertoire was profiled, and TCRdb retains in-frame clones only, with some absent. The data show about 160,000 clones, 82% seen once. The sample belongs to a study of blood T cell repertoires in COVID-19. On the study more broadly: Collection of acute and convalescent COVID-19 samples took place in the United States, Italy and Spain.

Specimen: PBMCs or T cells enriched from blood (not recorded which). V gene TRBV7-9 combines with J gene TRBJ1-5; D remains unclear. This sequence originates from a man in his sixties who had recovered from COVID-19. The CDR3, as DNA: TGTGCCAGCAGCCCACATCCTCTTCAGCCCCAGCATTTT. Translating it yields CASSPHPLQPQHF.